This entry lists 2 T cell receptor beta chains sequenced from one sample in a study of blood T cell repertoires in COVID-19. Here immunoSEQ multiplex PCR was the method, and the copy in TCRdb shows in-frame clones only, minus some. The data show over 150,000 clones, with roughly 84% seen just once and around an eighth held by the top ten. The sequenced sample was peripheral blood. Receptors were obtained from a man younger than 35 with active or convalescent COVID-19.

The CDR3 region is CASSQEASGTLWNEQFF. CDR3 in DNA: TGTGCCAGCAGCCAAGAGGCTAGCGGGACCTTATGGAATGAGCAGTTCTTC. The chain links TRBV7-6 to TRBJ2-1; TRBD2 matches 9 bases. Trimming removed 5 bases from V and 7 bases from J; junction bases left unmatched: 15. Looked up from germline, CDR1 is SGHVS and CDR2 is FNYEAQ. CDR3 size: 17 residues.

V is TRBV3-1 (or the pseudogene TRBV3-2) and J is TRBJ1-4, with TRBD1 matching 11 bases. Germline loops: CDR1 LGHDT, CDR2 YNNKEL (reference sequence). Trimming cost V 7 bases and J 5 bases; bases outside gene matches: 12. The CDR3 contains 17 residues. The CDR3 bases are TGTGCCAGCAAATCAGGGACAGGGGGTTGGACCAATGAAAAACTGTTTTTT. This sequence encodes CASKSGTGGWTNEKLFF.